These T cell receptor beta chains were read from a single sample in a study of T cells in Graves' hyperthyroidism and ophthalmopathy. TCRdb re-derived calls from the multiplex PCR reads in MiXCR, one entry per CDR3 protein. The sample records about 360,000 distinct CDR3 sequences, 13% being singletons. Sequencing used blood. The receptors were gathered from a man aged 25 to 40 with Graves' hyperthyroidism that later progressed to Graves' ophthalmopathy. Each CDR3 is given with its conserved first and last residue. The D gene is left open where the match is weak. Clone size, where shown, is once, few, many, or a class for clones that have expanded.

v_gene	abundance	j_gene	d_gene	CDR3nt	CDR3aa
TRBV19	few	TRBJ2-7	.	TGTGCCAGTAGTATCGAGCCGGCTTGGACAGTCTACGAGCAGTACTTC	CASSIEPAWTVYEQYF
TRBV6-5	few	TRBJ1-1	TRBD1	TGTGCCAGCAGTTACTCGGGACAGGGAGGCACTGAAGCTTTCTTT	CASSYSGQGGTEAFF
TRBV20-1	.	TRBJ2-7	.	TGCAGTGCTAGCCCGGGACCGTATTTAGAGCAGTACTTC	CSASPGPYLEQYF
TRBV6-5	many	TRBJ2-1	.	TGTGCCAGCAGTTACAATGGGGACAACTACAATGAGCAGTTCTTC	CASSYNGDNYNEQFF
TRBV28	.	TRBJ2-3	.	TGTGCCAGCAGTCCCCTTGTGTACGATACGCAGTATTTT	CASSPLVYDTQYF
TRBV7-9	many	TRBJ2-1	.	TGTGCCAGCCCTCTTCCGGGGGTGGGCTCCTACAATGAGCAGTTCTTC	CASPLPGVGSYNEQFF
TRBV20-1	.	TRBJ2-2	.	TGCAGTACTAGAGAAGCGGTGGGGTTCACCGGGGAGCTGTTTTTT	CSTREAVGFTGELFF
TRBV2	.	TRBJ2-1	.	TGTGCCAGCAGTGAAGTGTATGCTGAGCAGTTCTTC	CASSEVYAEQFF
TRBV28	many	TRBJ2-1	.	TGTGCCAGCAGTTTAGTAAAGGCTGGCGTACTCTACAATGAGCAGTTCTTC	CASSLVKAGVLYNEQFF
TRBV7-6	.	TRBJ1-2	.	TGTGCCAGCAGCTCACCGGGGGAGTATGGCTACACCTTC	CASSSPGEYGYTF
TRBV12-5	.	TRBJ2-3	.	TGTGCTAGTGGTTTAGATGGCTGGCCAGATACGCAGTATTTT	CASGLDGWPDTQYF
TRBV5-1	many	TRBJ2-1	TRBD2	TGCGCCAGCAGCTCAACTAGCGGGGGGGGCCAGCAGTTCTTC	CASSSTSGGGQQFF
TRBV29-1	few	TRBJ1-2	TRBD1	TGCAGCGTTGTCGGCAGGGGGAGATATGGCTACACCTTC	CSVVGRGRYGYTF
TRBV20-1	few	TRBJ1-2	.	TGCAGTGCTACTCGTGGACTGATTCATCCTAACTATGGCTACACCTTC	CSATRGLIHPNYGYTF
TRBV28	many	TRBJ2-7	.	TGTGCCAGCACCCGAGGTCGGTTTTACGAGCAGTACTTC	CASTRGRFYEQYF
TRBV12-3/TRBV12-4	many	TRBJ1-2	.	TGTGCCAGCACCCTGGCGGCGGTCTATGGCTACACCTTC	CASTLAAVYGYTF
TRBV12-3/TRBV12-4	many	TRBJ1-1	.	TGTGCCAGCAGAATGGATCCGGGGACTGAAGCTTTCTTT	CASRMDPGTEAFF
TRBV10-1	.	TRBJ2-1	.	TGCGCCAGCAGCGGCGACGGGCCTCGGGGGCAGTTCTTC	CASSGDGPRGQFF